In this sample, the clone carrying this TCR beta chain turned up a few times. Its antigen is currently unknown. Since a much larger clone is just one base distant, this may be a read error. These data are taken from a study of T cells in Graves' hyperthyroidism and ophthalmopathy. General study points: It was a median about 6.5 months before onset that the model predicted ophthalmopathy. In blood, most of the thyroid clonotypes expanded above 0.001 were also present.

It was RNA transcripts that yielded the amplified TCR beta CDR3 regions. The study used the HTBI primer set for a first-round RT-PCR of the TCR CDR3. TCRdb analysed the multiplex PCR reads with MiXCR anew, one entry per CDR3 protein. In the table there are roughly 720,000 distinct CDR3 sequences, 15% to 20% of which are singletons. CDR3 length: 13 amino acids. Per the germline V gene, CDR1 is MDHEN and CDR2 is SYDVKM. V was shortened by 5 bases and J by 1 base, with 8 bases between the two germline ends. Every diagnosis used clinical symptoms, serum thyroxine and TRAb, thyroid ultrasound and orbital computed tomography.

The receptor was derived from a man aged 50-60 years with Graves' hyperthyroidism. The sample consisted of blood. V usage is TRBV28 and J usage is TRBJ2-5; maybe TRBD1 (6 bases). CDR3 DNA: TGTGCCAGCAGTGGACAGCCCCAAGAGACCCAGTACTTC. Its protein product is CASSGQPQETQYF.